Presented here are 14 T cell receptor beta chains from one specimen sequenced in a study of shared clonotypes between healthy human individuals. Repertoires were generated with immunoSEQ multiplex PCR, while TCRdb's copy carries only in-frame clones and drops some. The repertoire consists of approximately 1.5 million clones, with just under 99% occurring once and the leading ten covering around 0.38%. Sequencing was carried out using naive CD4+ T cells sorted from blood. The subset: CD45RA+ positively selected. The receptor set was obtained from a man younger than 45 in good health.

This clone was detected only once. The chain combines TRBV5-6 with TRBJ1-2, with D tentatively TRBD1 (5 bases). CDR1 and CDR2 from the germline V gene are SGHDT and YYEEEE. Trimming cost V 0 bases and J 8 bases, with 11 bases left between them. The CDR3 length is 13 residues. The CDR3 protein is CASSLGDFSGYTF. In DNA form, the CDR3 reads TGTGCCAGCAGCTTGGGGGACTTCAGCGGCTACACCTTC.

CDR3 in amino acids: CASSIDYAYAGYNQPQHF. The CDR3 DNA reads as TGTGCCAGTAGTATAGATTATGCTTATGCGGGATACAATCAGCCCCAGCATTTT. The chain is built from TRBV19 and TRBJ1-5, with no clear D. The V end lost 0 bases, the J end lost 3 bases, and 18 bases lay between the germline ends. The length of the CDR3 is 18 residues. CDR1 LNHDA and CDR2 SQIVND come from the germline V gene (reference sequence).

CDR3 nucleotides: TGTGCCAGCAGCTCCCCTCTCAGAGGGGACCCCTACAATGAGCAGTTCTTC. This sequence encodes CASSSPLRGDPYNEQFF. This rearrangement joins TRBV11-2 to TRBJ2-1; the D gene could be TRBD1 or TRBD2 (5 bases each). This CDR3 comprises 17 residues. V lost 4 bases and J 2 bases, leaving 18 bases between the germline ends. CDR1 is SGHAT and CDR2 is FQNNGV in the germline V gene.

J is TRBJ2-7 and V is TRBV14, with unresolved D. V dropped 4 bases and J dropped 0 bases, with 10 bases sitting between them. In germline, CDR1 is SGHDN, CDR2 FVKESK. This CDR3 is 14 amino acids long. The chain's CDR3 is CASSRKVSSYEQYF. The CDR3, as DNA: TGTGCCAGCAGCCGGAAGGTGAGCTCCTACGAGCAGTACTTC. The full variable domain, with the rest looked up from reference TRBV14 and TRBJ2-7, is EAGVTQFPSHSVIEKGQTVTLRCDPISGHDNLYWYRRVMGKEIKFLLHFVKESKQDESGMPNNRFLAERTGGTYSTLKVQPAELEDSGVYFCASSRKVSSYEQYFGPGTRLTVT.

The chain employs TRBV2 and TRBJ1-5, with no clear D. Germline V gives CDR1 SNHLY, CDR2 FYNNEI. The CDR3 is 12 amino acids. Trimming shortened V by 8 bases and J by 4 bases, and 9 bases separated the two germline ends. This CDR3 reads CASCGGNQPQHF. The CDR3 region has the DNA TGTGCCAGCTGTGGCGGGAATCAGCCCCAGCATTTT.

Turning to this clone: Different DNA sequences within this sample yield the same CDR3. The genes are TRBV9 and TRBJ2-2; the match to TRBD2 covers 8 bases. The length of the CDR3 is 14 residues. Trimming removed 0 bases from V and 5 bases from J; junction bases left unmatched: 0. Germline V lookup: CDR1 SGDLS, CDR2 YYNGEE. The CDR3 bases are TGTGCCAGCAGCGTAGTAGCGGGGACCGGGGAGCTGTTTTTT. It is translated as CASSVVAGTGELFF.

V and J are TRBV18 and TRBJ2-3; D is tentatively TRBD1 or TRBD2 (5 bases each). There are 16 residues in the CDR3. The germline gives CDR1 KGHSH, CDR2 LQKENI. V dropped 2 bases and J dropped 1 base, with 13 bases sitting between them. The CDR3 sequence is CASSPTGTSRTDTQYF. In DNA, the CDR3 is TGTGCCAGCTCACCAACGGGGACCTCCCGCACAGATACGCAGTATTTT. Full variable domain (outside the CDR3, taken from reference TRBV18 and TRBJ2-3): NAGVMQNPRHLVRRRGQEARLRCSPMKGHSHVYWYRQLPEEGLKFMVYLQKENIIDESGMPKERFSAEFPKEGPSILRIQQVVRGDSAAYFCASSPTGTSRTDTQYFGPGTRLTVL.

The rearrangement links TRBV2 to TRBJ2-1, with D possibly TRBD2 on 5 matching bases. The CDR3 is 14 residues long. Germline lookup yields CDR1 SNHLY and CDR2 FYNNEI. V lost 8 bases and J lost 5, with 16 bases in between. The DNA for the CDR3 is TGTGCCAGCTTAGCGACCACCCTCGACAATGAGCAGTTCTTC. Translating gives CASLATTLDNEQFF.

CDR3 sequence: CASSPNQGLDTQYF. CDR3 DNA: TGTGCCAGCAGCCCAAACCAGGGGCTTGATACGCAGTATTTT. This chain uses TRBV6-4 with TRBJ2-3; TRBD1 might be the D (6 bases). Germline lookup yields CDR1 MRHNA and CDR2 SNTAGT. CDR3 length: 14 amino acids. The V end lost 6 bases, the J end lost 6 bases, and 16 bases lay between the germline ends.

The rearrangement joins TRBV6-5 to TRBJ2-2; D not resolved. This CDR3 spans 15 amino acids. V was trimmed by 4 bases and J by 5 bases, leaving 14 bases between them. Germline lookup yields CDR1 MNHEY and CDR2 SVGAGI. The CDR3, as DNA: TGTGCCAGCAGTTCCCGATGGGCCGGGACCGGGGAGCTGTTTTTT. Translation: CASSSRWAGTGELFF.

DNA of the CDR3: TGTGCCAGCAGTTTACTTCTAACGCAGGGCGGCTATGGCTACACCTTC. Translation: CASSLLLTQGGYGYTF. The chain is built from TRBV28 and TRBJ1-2; D may be TRBD1 (5 bases). The germline V and J ends were trimmed by 2 bases and 4 bases, with 17 bases remaining between them. This CDR3 is built from 16 residues. From germline, CDR1 is MDHEN and CDR2 SYDVKM.

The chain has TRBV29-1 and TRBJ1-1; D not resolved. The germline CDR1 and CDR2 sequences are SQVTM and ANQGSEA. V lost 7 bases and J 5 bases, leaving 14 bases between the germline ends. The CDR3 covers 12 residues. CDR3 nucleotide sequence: TGCAGCGCCCGCTCGGGCGGGACTGAAGCTTTCTTT. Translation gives CSARSGGTEAFF. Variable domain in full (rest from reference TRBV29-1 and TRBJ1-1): SAVISQKPSRDICQRGTSLTIQCQVDSQVTMMFWYRQQPGQSLTLIATANQGSEATYESGFVIDKFPISRPNLTFSTLTVSNMSPEDSSIYLCSARSGGTEAFFGQGTRLTVV.

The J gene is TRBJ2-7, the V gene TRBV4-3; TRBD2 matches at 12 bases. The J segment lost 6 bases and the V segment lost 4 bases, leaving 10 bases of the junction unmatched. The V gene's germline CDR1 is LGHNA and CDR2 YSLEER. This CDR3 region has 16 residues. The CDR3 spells CASSPVPGLAGPEQYF. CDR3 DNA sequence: TGCGCCAGCAGCCCAGTCCCGGGACTAGCGGGCCCCGAGCAGTACTTC.

CDR3 nucleotides: TGTGCCAGCAGCTGGGGGACTAGCGGGGGTTACGAGCAGTACTTC. Its protein product is CASSWGTSGGYEQYF. The gene calls are TRBV11-2 and TRBJ2-7; 14 positions agree with TRBD2. The V gene end was trimmed by 4 bases and the J gene end by 4 bases; junction bases not matched to a gene: 3. The CDR3 spans 15 residues. CDR1 SGHAT and CDR2 FQNNGV come from the germline V gene.